This T cell receptor beta chain was recorded in a study of post-analysis software for immune sequencing data. TCR beta libraries were prepared from cDNA with unique molecular identifiers. cDNA molecules numbering around 450,000 came from roughly 1 to 10 million T cells. TCRdb itself ran the PCR reads through MiXCR, one entry per CDR3 protein. This sample has 250,000 to 300,000 distinct CDR3 sequences, with just over 35% found just once. As to this clonotype: Its cognate antigen is unknown.

From germline, CDR1 is SGHRS and CDR2 YFSETQ. With 7 bases clipped from V and 7 bases from J, the junction kept 17 bases outside the gene matches. This CDR3 has 15 residues. Study conclusions and caveats: About 5 TRBV segments (TRBV5-6, TRBV5-1 and TRBV20-1 among them) occurred more frequently in patients than in controls. Significantly lower normalized Chao1 diversity was found in patients with multiple sclerosis relative to controls.

J is TRBJ2-7 and V is TRBV5-1; 7 positions match TRBD2. The source is a girl between 10 and 17 years old with multiple sclerosis. The sequenced sample was blood. The CDR3 loop reads CASETSWEGTNEQYF. DNA of the CDR3: TGCGCCAGCGAGACTAGTTGGGAGGGGACGAATGAGCAGTACTTC.